One sample yielded the 8 T cell receptor beta chains listed below, sequenced in a study of regulatory T cells in long-lasting Graves disease. Sample time point: newly diagnosed GD, antithyroid drugs for less than 3 months. From RNA extracted from PBMCs, the TCR library was made. Library construction for TCR beta used iRepertoire HTBI primers and Arm-PCR of CDR3 regions. TCRdb processed the multiplex PCR reads anew with MiXCR; each CDR3 protein has one entry. The sample has around 460,000 distinct CDR3 sequences, roughly 15% seen once. This sample was shared with a second study, whose subject was T cells in Graves' hyperthyroidism and ophthalmopathy.

Sequenced here: peripheral blood mononuclear cells (PBMCs), sampled at new diagnosis, from a patient treated with antithyroid drugs. The receptors originated from a woman between 45 and 65 years old with Graves disease.

The rearrangement uses TRBV5-1 and TRBJ2-1; tentatively, D is TRBD2 (5 bases). The germline V and J ends were trimmed by 5 bases and 4 bases, with 16 bases remaining between them. The CDR3 runs to 15 residues. Per the germline V gene, CDR1 is SGHRS and CDR2 is YFSETQ. Here the CDR3 reads CASSPSPEAYNEQFF. As DNA, the CDR3 is TGCGCCAGCAGTCCTAGCCCTGAGGCATACAATGAGCAGTTCTTC.

This clonotype was seen at least ten times. This chain joins TRBV12-3 or TRBV12-4 and TRBJ2-4; D might be TRBD1 (6 bases). This CDR3 is 14 amino acids long. Trimming stripped 2 bases from V and 6 bases from J, with 11 bases between. CDR3 loop: CASSLWDKPNIQYF. The CDR3, as DNA: TGTGCCAGCAGTTTATGGGACAAACCAAACATTCAGTACTTC.

This clonotype was recorded many times. This sequence joins TRBV28 and TRBJ2-2; D is ambiguous. V was shortened by 11 bases and J by 0 bases, with 7 bases between the two germline ends. Per the germline V gene, CDR1 is MDHEN and CDR2 is SYDVKM. The CDR3 covers 12 residues. For the CDR3, the DNA is TGTGCCTTTCAGTCGAACACCGGGGAGCTGTTTTTT. Its translation is CAFQSNTGELFF.

The chain combines TRBV20-1 with TRBJ2-1; 7 nucleotides match TRBD1. The CDR3 totals 13 residues. Trimming at V came to 4 bases and at J to 7 bases, leaving 7 bases not matched to a gene. Germline CDR1 reads DFQATT; CDR2 reads SNEGSKA (reference sequence). CDR3 sequence (DNA): TGCAGTGCTAACGGGGACAGTATTAATGAGCAGTTCTTC. Its translation is CSANGDSINEQFF.

This clonotype was seen only a few times. This chain links TRBV20-1 with TRBJ2-1, with TRBD2 matching over 14 bases. Germline V gene lookup returns CDR1 DFQATT and CDR2 SNEGSKA (reference sequence). CDR3 size: 15 residues. The trim removed 6 bases at V and 6 bases at J, leaving 7 bases unmatched. The CDR3 DNA is TGCAGTGCGGATTCGGGGACTAGCGGGAGCAATGAGCAGTTCTTC. Translation gives CSADSGTSGSNEQFF.

This clonotype has a count of ten or more. This chain connects TRBV28 to TRBJ1-5; TRBD1 matches at 9 bases. Germline CDR1 reads MDHEN; CDR2 reads SYDVKM. With V trimmed by 8 bases and J by 4 bases, 12 bases remained unmatched. This CDR3 spans 16 amino acids. This CDR3 is CASHGTGFLINQPQHF. The CDR3, as DNA: TGTGCCAGCCATGGGACAGGGTTTCTCATTAATCAGCCCCAGCATTTT.

This clonotype was detected ten times or more. The chain is built from TRBV27 and TRBJ1-5; no definite D call. Germline V gene data show CDR1 as MNHEY and CDR2 as SMNVEV (reference sequence). The CDR3 is 17 amino acids. The ends were cut back, 7 bases at V and 0 bases at J, with 19 bases in the middle. CDR3 loop: CASILSWRHHSNQPQHF. In DNA form, the CDR3 reads TGTGCCAGCATCCTGTCCTGGAGGCATCATAGCAATCAGCCCCAGCATTTT.

The table lists this clonotype with a few counts. The genes are TRBV9 and TRBJ1-2; TRBD1 agrees at 11 bases. CDR1 and CDR2 (germline): SGDLS, YYNGEE. The trim removed 2 bases at V and 0 bases at J, leaving 12 bases unmatched. This CDR3 spans 19 amino acids. The CDR3 region is CASSVSPGGQGATNYGYTF. Written as DNA, the CDR3 is TGTGCCAGCAGCGTCTCTCCGGGAGGACAGGGGGCTACTAACTATGGCTACACCTTC.